These 10 T cell receptor beta chains were all obtained from the same sample, sequenced in a study of T-cell memory formation after mild COVID-19. TCRdb re-called the 5' RACE reads with MiXCR, one entry per CDR3 protein. The sample lists around 530,000 distinct CDR3 sequences, about a fifth occurring once. The sequencing sample was made of PBMCs or a T cell subset sorted from them (not recorded which). These receptors all come from an adult woman who had mild COVID-19 (a few samples of this study predate the infection). Cell type and time point are not known.

The chain employs TRBV14 and TRBJ2-7; 13 bases map to TRBD2. Looked up from germline, CDR1 is SGHDN and CDR2 is FVKESK. With 4 bases clipped from V and 5 bases from J, the junction kept 8 bases outside the gene matches. The CDR3 is made up of 16 amino acids. This chain's CDR3 is CASSRLGLAGAHEQYF. CDR3 DNA: TGTGCCAGCAGCCGCCTTGGACTAGCGGGAGCGCACGAGCAGTACTTC.

The chain recombines TRBV7-2 with TRBJ2-1, with 12 bases fitting TRBD2. V lost 6 bases and J lost 5; bases outside the gene matches: 2. This CDR3 contains 14 residues. CDR1 and CDR2 from the germline V gene are SGHTA and FQGNSA. CDR3 region: CASSLAGGHNEQFF. The DNA for the CDR3 is TGTGCCAGCAGTCTAGCGGGAGGGCACAATGAGCAGTTCTTC.

V is TRBV7-2 and J is TRBJ2-3, with D possibly TRBD1 on 5 matching bases. V shed 5 bases and J shed 4 bases, with 16 bases lying between them. This CDR3 contains 15 residues. Germline CDR1 and CDR2: SGHTA and FQGNSA. The CDR3 region has the DNA TGTGCCAGCAGCCGAAGGGGCTTAAAAGCAGATACGCAGTATTTT. Translating gives CASSRRGLKADTQYF.

This clonotype was counted between two and nine times. The J gene is TRBJ2-7, the V gene TRBV3-1, with D maybe TRBD2 (5 bases). The germline V gene encodes CDR1 LGHDT and CDR2 YNNKEL (reference sequence). V gave up 4 bases and J gave up 5 bases, with 9 bases separating them. This CDR3 contains 12 residues. CDR3 coding DNA: TGTGCCAGCAGCCCAGGAGGTAACGAGCAGTACTTC. Protein: CASSPGGNEQYF.

The rearrangement uses TRBV3-1 and TRBJ2-7, with 11 bases aligning to TRBD2. V trimming: 8 bases; J trimming: 8 bases; junction bases outside the gene matches: 11. The length of the CDR3 is 14 residues. Germline V CDR1 and CDR2: LGHDT, YNNKEL (reference sequence). CDR3 amino acids: CASGLAGGPTKQYF. The CDR3 coding sequence is TGTGCCAGCGGATTAGCGGGAGGGCCGACGAAGCAGTACTTC.

This clonotype was seen a handful of times. The V call is TRBV27, the J call TRBJ1-1, with 7 bases that match TRBD1. Trimming removed 7 bases from V and 5 bases from J; junction bases left unmatched: 13. The CDR3 spans 15 residues. The germline CDR1 and CDR2 sequences are MNHEY and SMNVEV (reference sequence). The CDR3 DNA reads TGTGCCAGCACCTCTCAGGGGGGGGATTTAACTGAAGCTTTCTTT. Its protein is CASTSQGGDLTEAFF.

This clonotype was seen only a few times. V usage is TRBV7-2 and J usage is TRBJ2-7; D may be TRBD2 (6 bases). This CDR3 comprises 15 residues. Germline V gene lookup returns CDR1 SGHTA and CDR2 FQGNSA. V was pared by 2 bases and J by 3 bases, with 14 bases between. CDR3 sequence reads: CASSLRRGNDYEQYF. CDR3 nucleotide sequence: TGTGCCAGCAGCTTACGGAGGGGTAATGACTACGAGCAGTACTTC.

This clonotype was seen only a few times. The CDR3 DNA reads as TGTGCCAGCAGTTACTCGACGGGAGATAACTACAATGAGCAGTTCTTC. It translates to CASSYSTGDNYNEQFF. The J gene is TRBJ2-1, the V gene TRBV6-2 or TRBV6-3; TRBD2 might be the D (6 bases). The CDR3 extends over 16 amino acids. CDR1 and CDR2 (germline): MNHEY, SVGEGT. V gave up 0 bases and J gave up 3 bases, with 12 bases separating them.

J is TRBJ2-5 and V is TRBV20-1, with TRBD1 matching over 8 bases. V dropped 5 bases and J dropped 5; count of bases not matched to a gene: 7. The CDR3 has 13 amino acids. Germline values: CDR1 DFQATT, CDR2 SNEGSKA (reference sequence). The CDR3 DNA follows: TGCAGTGCTCCCGGGACAGGAGGGGAGACCCAGTACTTC. Protein sequence: CSAPGTGGETQYF.

This chain connects TRBV14 to TRBJ2-7; D might be TRBD2 (5 bases). This CDR3 spans 12 amino acids. Trimming took off 2 bases at V and 3 bases at J, with 5 bases between the two ends. Germline V gene sequence: CDR1 SGHDN, CDR2 FVKESK. Here the CDR3 DNA reads TGTGCCAGCAGCCAACGGGGCTACGAGCAGTACTTC. This translates into CASSQRGYEQYF.